This is a list of T cell receptor beta chains from one sample in a study of CD8+ T cells in alopecia areata. Using immunoSEQ multiplex PCR, the repertoire was profiled, and TCRdb retains in-frame clones only, with some absent. Of 150,000 or so clones in the sample, around 87% were seen once. Source: CD8+ T cells sorted from blood, taken at week 0. Receptors originate from a human donor with alopecia areata. CDR3s include the opening cysteine and the closing phenylalanine or tryptophan. The order of the fields is J gene, V gene, clone size, D gene, CDR3 DNA, CDR3 protein. The D gene is left open where the match is weak. Expanded clones get a size class; other rows say once, few or many, or leave the size out.

>TRBJ2-1|TRBV19|NA|NA
TGTGCCAGTAGTCCGACCCCCGCTGAGCAGTTCTTC
CASSPTPAEQFF
>TRBJ2-7|TRBV30|NA|TRBD1
TGTGCCTGGAGTGGGACAGGGGGATCCTACGAGCAGTACTTC
CAWSGTGGSYEQYF
>TRBJ2-3|TRBV29-1|few|NA
TGCAGCGTCGCTAAGGCGGTGCCCACAGATACGCAGTATTTT
CSVAKAVPTDTQYF
>TRBJ2-1|TRBV6-5|NA|NA
TGTGCCAGCAGTTCGGGGGGCGATGAGCAGTTCTTC
CASSSGGDEQFF
>TRBJ2-7|TRBV6-6|NA|NA
TGTGCCAGCAGTTACTCGGGCAATTACGAGCAGTACTTC
CASSYSGNYEQYF
>TRBJ1-5|TRBV4-2|NA|NA
TGTGCCAGCAGCCAAGCCAGGGGCCAGCCCCAGCATTTT
CASSQARGQPQHF
>TRBJ2-1|TRBV7-3|NA|TRBD2
TGTGCCAGCAGCTTAGTGGGACTAGCGGCTCCTTATGAGCAGTTCTTC
CASSLVGLAAPYEQFF
>TRBJ2-3|TRBV7-6|NA|TRBD1
TGTGCCAGCAGCTTAGATAAGACAGGGCGCGGCACAGATACGCAGTATTTT
CASSLDKTGRGTDTQYF
>TRBJ2-1|TRBV11-2|NA|NA
TGTGCCAGCAGCTTAGATTGGTCACGTCTATCGTGGGATGAGCAGTTCTTC
CASSLDWSRLSWDEQFF
>TRBJ2-1|TRBV14|once|NA
TGTGCCAGCAGTTCGTTCCCCTACAATGAGCAGTTCTTC
CASSSFPYNEQFF
>TRBJ2-1|TRBV27|NA|NA
TGTGCCAGAAACCTAGAGGTCAGGGATTACGAGAGGTCCTACAATGAGCAGTTCTTC
CARNLEVRDYERSYNEQFF
>TRBJ1-2|TRBV29-1|once|TRBD1
TGCAGCGTCGGACAGGGGGTAAGGCGTGAAGGTGGCTACACCTTC
CSVGQGVRREGGYTF
>TRBJ1-2|TRBV14|once|NA
TGTGCCAGCAGCCAAGGTTTTGGTAACTATGGCTACACCTTC
CASSQGFGNYGYTF
>TRBJ2-7|TRBV27|NA|NA
TGTGCCAGCAGTTGGGCAGGGCCGTCCTACGAGCAGTACTTC
CASSWAGPSYEQYF
>TRBJ1-1|TRBV5-6|NA|TRBD1
TGTGCCAGCAGCTCTCATACACGGACAGGGATGAACACTGAAGCTTTCTTT
CASSSHTRTGMNTEAFF
>TRBJ2-1|TRBV10-1|NA|NA
TGCGCCAGCAGTGAGTCGAATCGGGGTTCCTACAATGAGCAGTTCTTC
CASSESNRGSYNEQFF